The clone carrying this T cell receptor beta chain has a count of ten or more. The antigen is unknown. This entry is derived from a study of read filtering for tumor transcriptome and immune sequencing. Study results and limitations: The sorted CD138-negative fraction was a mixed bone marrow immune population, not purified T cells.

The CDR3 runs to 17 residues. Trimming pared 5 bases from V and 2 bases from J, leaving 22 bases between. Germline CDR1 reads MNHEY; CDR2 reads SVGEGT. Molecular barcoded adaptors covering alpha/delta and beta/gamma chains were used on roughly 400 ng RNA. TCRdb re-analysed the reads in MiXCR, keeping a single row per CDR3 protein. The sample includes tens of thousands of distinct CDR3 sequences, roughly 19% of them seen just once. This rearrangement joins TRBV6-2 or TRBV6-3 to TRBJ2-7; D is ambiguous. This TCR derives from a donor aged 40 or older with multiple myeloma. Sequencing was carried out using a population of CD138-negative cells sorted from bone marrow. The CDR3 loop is CASSLPEAPARAYEQYF. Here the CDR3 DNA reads TGTGCCAGCAGTCTACCTGAGGCCCCAGCGAGAGCCTACGAGCAGTACTTC.